The 9 T cell receptor beta chains below all came from one sample that was sequenced in a study of blood T cell repertoires in COVID-19. Sequenced by immunoSEQ multiplex PCR; TCRdb stores in-frame clones only, minus some. The data hold approximately 70,000 clones, with around 90% observed a single time. The specimen was peripheral blood. These receptor sequences come from a human donor in a cohort sampled during active COVID-19.

The CDR3 nucleotides are TGTGCCATCAGTGATAGGAGCTCCTACGAGCAGTACTTC. Its translation: CAISDRSSYEQYF. The chain recombines TRBV10-3 with TRBJ2-7; the D is unclear. Between the trimmed V and J ends, which lost 3 bases and 0 bases, there was a span of 6 bases. The CDR3 runs to 13 residues. The germline gives CDR1 ENHRY, CDR2 SYGVKD.

The J gene is TRBJ2-1, the V gene TRBV12-3 or TRBV12-4, with 9 bases fitting TRBD1. Unmatched junction bases numbered 3, after V lost 7 bases and J lost 8 bases. The CDR3 loop spans 12 amino acids. CDR3 sequence (DNA): TGTGCCAGCAACACAGGGGGCGATGAGCAGTTCTTC. Amino acid sequence: CASNTGGDEQFF.

J is TRBJ2-7 and V is TRBV7-9; 7 bases line up with TRBD1. Germline V lookup: CDR1 SEHNR, CDR2 FQNEAQ (reference sequence). V dropped 5 bases and J dropped 3; count of bases not matched to a gene: 10. CDR3 length: 15 amino acids. CDR3 in amino acids: CASSARQGKIYEQYF. Here the CDR3 DNA reads TGTGCCAGCAGCGCCCGACAGGGTAAGATCTACGAGCAGTACTTC.

This clone was observed a single time. This chain joins TRBV4-2 and TRBJ1-6, with 7 bases fitting TRBD1. Trimming removed 1 base from V and 6 bases from J; junction bases left unmatched: 3. Germline CDR1 is LGHNA and CDR2 is YNFKEQ. This CDR3 is 15 amino acids long. Written as DNA, the CDR3 is TGTGCCAGCAGCCAAGTGGCAGGGGGTAATTCACCCCTCCACTTT. Encoded protein: CASSQVAGGNSPLHF.

The genes are TRBV29-1 and TRBJ1-2, with 8 bases identical to TRBD1. Germline V gene data show CDR1 as SQVTM and CDR2 as ANQGSEA. The CDR3 spans 11 residues. Unmatched junction bases numbered 5, after V lost 6 bases and J lost 8 bases. The chain's CDR3 is CSVQGAEGYTF. CDR3 DNA: TGCAGCGTGCAGGGGGCTGAGGGCTACACCTTC.

V and J are TRBV6-2 or TRBV6-3 and TRBJ2-5, with 8 bases matching TRBD2. This CDR3 is 17 amino acids long. Germline V gene sequence: CDR1 MNHEY, CDR2 SVGEGT. The ends lost 7 bases at V and 5 bases at J; junction bases unmatched: 18. CDR3 DNA sequence: TGTGCCAGCACCCCGATTGTTTGGCTAGCGGGTGACGAGACCCAGTACTTC. It codes for CASTPIVWLAGDETQYF.

This clone has only one observation. As DNA, the CDR3 is TGTGCCAGTAGTTATAGCGACTATGGCTACACCTTC. The encoded protein is CASSYSDYGYTF. The rearrangement joins TRBV19 to TRBJ1-2; no clear D. The V gene lost 5 bases and the J gene lost 3 bases, with 7 bases spanning the gap. Germline V CDR1 and CDR2: LNHDA, SQIVND (reference sequence). CDR3 length equals 12 residues.

This chain links TRBV6-5 with TRBJ2-6; perhaps TRBD1 as D (6 bases). Deletions cut 3 bases from V and 1 base from J, with 7 bases between. Germline V CDR1 and CDR2: MNHEY, SVGAGI. There are 15 residues in the CDR3. Written as DNA, the CDR3 is TGTGCCAGCAGTTATCAGGGGTCTGGGGCCAACGTCCTGACTTTC. It is translated as CASSYQGSGANVLTF.

The chain has TRBV5-5 and TRBJ2-1; 10 bases align to TRBD1. The germline gives CDR1 SGHKS, CDR2 YYEKEE (reference sequence). The CDR3 is 16 amino acids. Trimming removed 4 bases from V and 2 bases from J; junction bases left unmatched: 6. CDR3 DNA sequence: TGTGCCAGCAGCGCCCGGGACAGGGGCCCCTACAATGAGCAGTTCTTC. It encodes CASSARDRGPYNEQFF.